What follows is one TCR beta chain and its context. What it binds is not known. The CDR3 runs 12 residues. V lost 8 bases and J lost 7, with 17 bases in between. Germline V lookup: CDR1 GTSNPN, CDR2 SVGIG (reference sequence). The data derive from a study of CD8 T cells in Susac syndrome. About the study: Patients with Susac syndrome were therapy-naive, on corticosteroids, or on intravenous immunoglobulin alone at blood draw. General study points: Total CD8+ and CD8+ TEMRA repertoires contained over 15 and five Susac-specific public clones, respectively.

TEMRA cells were FACS-enriched, with CD8+ and CD4+ T cells isolated negatively. Reverse transcription used roughly 0.45 to 1 ug RNA and random hexamers. Coverage of TCR beta CDR3 amplification by immunoSEQ multiplex PCR extended to 54 Vbeta and 13 Jbeta. TCRdb reanalysed the immunoSEQ multiplex PCR reads using MiXCR and keeps one entry per CDR3 protein. There are around 200,000 distinct CDR3 sequences in the sample; around 93% occur only once, and less than 0.2% lies in the top ten. This chain uses TRBV30 with TRBJ1-2; tentative D call: TRBD1 (6 bases). Input material: CD8+ T cells from PBMCs. The sequence was collected from a human donor with Susac syndrome. The CDR3 bases are TGTGCCGGGACGGGAGGGGGATCTGGCTACACCTTC. It specifies CAGTGGGSGYTF.